Listed here are 31 T cell receptor beta chains from one sample, sequenced in a study of human T cells and chemical hapten exposure. As to time point: patch test 1, 2 weeks after DPC sensitization. The treatment is: therapeutic diphenylcyclopropenone sensitization with weekly scalp DPC. TCRdb re-derived calls from the RACE reads in MiXCR, one entry per CDR3 protein. The table has 300,000 to 350,000 distinct CDR3 sequences, about 7% seen once. The sample in question was whole blood, obtained in connection with sensitization to the hapten diphenylcyclopropenone (DPC). The receptors originated from a woman aged 18-29 years with alopecia areata. Some clones in this sample may be carry-over from other donors' samples.

The CDR3 nucleotides read TGTGCCAGCAGCAAACTAGCGGGGGGGTTGACAGATACGCAGTATTTT. Translated, it gives CASSKLAGGLTDTQYF. The gene calls are TRBV6-6 and TRBJ2-3, with 13 bases aligning to TRBD2. The CDR3 loop spans 16 amino acids. V lost 6 bases to trimming and J lost 3 bases; unmatched junction nucleotides: 6. Germline CDR1 and CDR2: MNHNY and SVGAGI (reference sequence).

The chain couples TRBV7-2 to TRBJ1-2; D might be TRBD1 (6 bases). Germline CDR1 and CDR2: SGHTA and FQGNSA. The CDR3 length is 14 residues. Deletions cut 2 bases from V and 8 bases from J, with 15 bases between. DNA for the CDR3: TGTGCCAGCAGCTTACTACAGGGAAGTAGGGGCTACACCTTC. Its protein is CASSLLQGSRGYTF. The variable domain in full, with the rest retrieved from reference TRBV7-2 and TRBJ1-2, is GAGVSQSPSNKVTEKGKDVELRCDPISGHTALYWYRQSLGQGLEFLIYFQGNSAPDKSGLPSDRFSAERTGGSVSTLTIQRTQQEDSAVYLCASSLLQGSRGYTFGSGTRLTVV.

This clonotype was observed many times. CDR3 sequence: CASSLEANQETQYF. The CDR3 bases are TGCGCCAGCAGCTTGGAAGCAAACCAAGAGACCCAGTACTTC. The chain uses TRBV5-1 and TRBJ2-5; D gene ambiguous. The CDR3 is 14 amino acids. CDR1 is SGHRS, CDR2 YFSETQ, per germline. The V and J ends lost 0 bases and 0 bases respectively, with 6 bases between them.

The chain uses TRBV5-1 and TRBJ2-1; D remains ambiguous. The CDR3 spans 14 residues. Germline loops: CDR1 SGHRS, CDR2 YFSETQ. Trimming took 0 bases from V and 7 from J, leaving 11 bases between them. CDR3 sequence (DNA): TGCGCCAGCAGCTTGGGACATTTAACGAATGAGCAGTTCTTC. It encodes CASSLGHLTNEQFF.

In this sample, this clonotype turned up many times. The chain links TRBV20-1 to TRBJ1-1, with 7 bases matching TRBD1. V trimming: 6 bases; J trimming: 1 base; junction bases outside the gene matches: 8. The CDR3 is 14 amino acids. From germline, CDR1 is DFQATT and CDR2 SNEGSKA (reference sequence). Written as DNA, the CDR3 is TGCAGTGCCGGGGACAGCCGATCGAACACTGAAGCTTTCTTT. Encoded protein: CSAGDSRSNTEAFF.

This clonotype showed up many times. The chain recombines TRBV28 with TRBJ2-1; possibly TRBD2 for D (5 bases). Trimming took off 4 bases at V and 3 bases at J, with 10 bases between the two ends. Germline-derived CDR1 and CDR2 are MDHEN and SYDVKM. The CDR3 is 14 residues long. The chain's CDR3 is CASSSPGIYNEQFF. CDR3 nucleotide sequence: TGTGCCAGCAGTTCTCCGGGAATCTACAATGAGCAGTTCTTC.

This chain connects TRBV28 to TRBJ1-1, with D possibly TRBD1 on 5 matching bases. Per germline, CDR1 MDHEN and CDR2 SYDVKM. The CDR3 consists of 13 residues. V lost 4 bases and J 3 bases, leaving 9 bases between the germline ends. Here the CDR3 reads CASSWLRDTEAFF. In nucleotides, the CDR3 is TGTGCCAGCAGTTGGCTCAGGGACACTGAAGCTTTCTTT.

V usage is TRBV12-3 or TRBV12-4 and J usage is TRBJ2-7; tentatively, D is TRBD2 (7 bases). CDR3 size: 16 residues. V was clipped by 0 bases and J by 4 bases, with 16 bases between them. CDR3 DNA: TGTGCCAGCAGTTTAGCCGTGGCGGGGGCTGAATACGAGCAGTACTTC. Translating it yields CASSLAVAGAEYEQYF.

This clonotype showed up just a few times. The chain joins TRBV12-3 or TRBV12-4 to TRBJ1-3, with D unresolved. Trimming cost V 2 bases and J 3 bases, with 5 bases left between them. There are 13 residues in the CDR3. This CDR3 is CASSLTDGNTIYF. CDR3 coding DNA: TGTGCCAGCAGTTTAACCGATGGAAACACCATATATTTT.

This clonotype has a handful of counts. The genes are TRBV5-6 and TRBJ1-4, with D unresolved. Looked up from germline, CDR1 is SGHDT and CDR2 is YYEEEE. The V end lost 2 bases, the J end lost 8 bases, and 25 bases lay between the germline ends. The CDR3 length is 18 residues. CDR3 in DNA: TGTGCCAGCAGCTTTAGACACTTCGAGGAGGGCCGAGCGGAAAAACTGTTTTTT. This sequence encodes CASSFRHFEEGRAEKLFF.

This clonotype has only a few counts. The chain has TRBV28 and TRBJ1-6; D not certain. This CDR3 comprises 13 residues. The germline V gene encodes CDR1 MDHEN and CDR2 SYDVKM. V was trimmed by 8 bases and J by 14 bases, leaving 19 bases between them. This CDR3 is CASRSGPIVSLHF. The CDR3 DNA sequence: TGTGCCAGCCGAAGCGGGCCTATAGTTTCCCTCCACTTT.

The chain combines TRBV20-1 with TRBJ1-2; 9 nucleotides agree with TRBD1. The V and J ends lost 5 bases and 5 bases, in that order; junction bases with no gene match: 15. This CDR3 is 16 amino acids long. Germline CDR1 DFQATT, CDR2 SNEGSKA (reference sequence). The chain's CDR3 is CSAGLTGGELRYGYTF. The CDR3 nucleotides read TGCAGTGCTGGCCTGACAGGGGGGGAACTTCGTTATGGCTACACCTTC.

This clonotype was seen many times. This rearrangement joins TRBV28 to TRBJ2-7; D unresolved. Trimming removed 1 base at V and 2 bases at J, with 12 bases between. Germline CDR1 and CDR2: MDHEN and SYDVKM. CDR3 length: 15 residues. CDR3 protein: CASSLSGRGTYEQYF. The CDR3, as DNA: TGTGCCAGCAGTTTATCTGGTAGAGGAACCTACGAGCAGTACTTC.

The gene calls are TRBV12-3 or TRBV12-4 and TRBJ2-7; 12 positions match TRBD2. With 3 bases clipped from V and 2 bases from J, the junction kept 5 bases outside the gene matches. The CDR3 spans 16 residues. The CDR3 sequence is CASSLPTSGGPYEQYF. CDR3 coding DNA: TGTGCCAGCAGTTTGCCTACTAGCGGGGGGCCCTACGAGCAGTACTTC.

There are a few counts of this clonotype. The chain is built from TRBV6-5 and TRBJ2-7, with unresolved D. The CDR3 is 14 residues long. The V and J ends lost 6 bases and 3 bases respectively, with 15 bases between them. Germline CDR1 and CDR2: MNHEY and SVGAGI. CDR3 sequence (DNA): TGTGCCAGCAGCCCGGGTCCTGGGCACTACGAGCAGTACTTC. Its protein product is CASSPGPGHYEQYF.

The chain joins TRBV7-2 to TRBJ2-2, with 7 positions matching TRBD1. There are 16 residues in the CDR3. Germline trimming cut 4 bases from V and 5 bases from J; bases unmatched to any gene: 10. Germline values: CDR1 SGHTA, CDR2 FQGNSA. The CDR3 is CASSSRDRVGTGELFF. The CDR3 region has the DNA TGTGCCAGCAGCTCCCGGGACAGAGTAGGAACCGGGGAGCTGTTTTTT.

The rearrangement uses TRBV20-1 and TRBJ1-1; 10 positions agree with TRBD1. The CDR3 totals 15 residues. Germline V gives CDR1 DFQATT, CDR2 SNEGSKA (reference sequence). The trim removed 0 bases at V and 2 bases at J, leaving 3 bases unmatched. The CDR3 sequence is CSARDMTGGNTEAFF. The DNA of the CDR3 is TGCAGTGCTAGAGACATGACAGGGGGCAACACTGAAGCTTTCTTT.

This clonotype was recorded many times. The chain recombines TRBV29-1 with TRBJ2-3, with TRBD2 identical over 12 bases. V shed 4 bases, J shed 3 bases, and the junction held 8 bases outside the gene matches. Germline V gene data show CDR1 as SQVTM and CDR2 as ANQGSEA. The CDR3 is made up of 16 amino acids. The CDR3 loop is CSVGTSGATWTDTQYF. The CDR3 DNA reads TGCAGCGTTGGGACTAGCGGGGCGACTTGGACAGATACGCAGTATTTT.

This clonotype has at least ten counts. This sequence joins TRBV4-1 and TRBJ1-4, with D maybe TRBD1 (6 bases). CDR1 and CDR2 from the germline V gene are MGHRA and YSYEKL. V was cut by 0 bases and J by 4 bases, with 9 bases left in between. The CDR3 consists of 15 residues. This chain's CDR3 is CASSQEGGGNEKLFF. The DNA of the CDR3 is TGCGCCAGCAGCCAAGAAGGGGGGGGTAATGAAAAACTGTTTTTT.

The count of this clonotype is one. V gene TRBV20-1 combines with J gene TRBJ1-4; D is unclear. V was trimmed by 3 bases and J by 0 bases, leaving 8 bases between them. The germline V gene has CDR1 DFQATT and CDR2 SNEGSKA (reference sequence). The CDR3 totals 14 residues. CDR3 DNA sequence: TGCAGTGCTAGCGAGGGATCAACTAATGAAAAACTGTTTTTT. Translated: CSASEGSTNEKLFF.

This clonotype has a handful of counts. The genes are TRBV18 and TRBJ1-1, with a weak D call TRBD1 (6 bases). The germline gives CDR1 KGHSH, CDR2 LQKENI. CDR3 length: 13 residues. V was cut by 3 bases and J by 3 bases, with 8 bases left in between. CDR3 loop: CASSPTGHTEAFF. The CDR3, as DNA: TGTGCCAGCTCACCTACAGGGCACACTGAAGCTTTCTTT.

In its sample, this clonotype was seen a few times. The rearrangement joins TRBV29-1 to TRBJ2-7; maybe TRBD1 (6 bases). There are 13 residues in the CDR3. With 4 bases removed from V and 6 bases from J, the gap between germline ends came to 16 bases. Germline loops: CDR1 SQVTM, CDR2 ANQGSEA. CDR3 residues: CSVARGSGTEQYF. The CDR3 DNA sequence: TGCAGCGTTGCCAGGGGCTCAGGGACCGAGCAGTACTTC.

The chain couples TRBV7-9 to TRBJ1-3, with D unclear. This CDR3 has 14 residues. CDR1 is SEHNR, CDR2 FQNEAQ, per germline (reference sequence). V was cut by 5 bases and J by 0 bases, with 8 bases left in between. The CDR3 spells CASSPNLSGNTIYF. DNA for the CDR3: TGTGCCAGCAGCCCTAACCTCTCTGGAAACACCATATATTTT.

This clonotype occurred a few times. The chain has TRBV2 and TRBJ2-7, with D tentatively TRBD2 (6 bases). Germline CDR1 reads SNHLY; CDR2 reads FYNNEI. The CDR3 contains 14 residues. V was clipped by 4 bases and J by 4 bases, with 14 bases between them. The CDR3 DNA is TGTGCCAGCAGTGGACAAGGAGGAGGGTACGAGCAGTACTTC. It is translated as CASSGQGGGYEQYF.

This clonotype occurred many times. The chain recombines TRBV29-1 with TRBJ1-1, with D perhaps TRBD1 (6 bases). The CDR3 is 15 residues long. Deletions cut 7 bases from V and 0 bases from J, with 18 bases between. In germline, CDR1 is SQVTM, CDR2 ANQGSEA. The CDR3 nucleotides are TGCAGCGCTAATACGAGACAGGCGTTGAACACTGAAGCTTTCTTT. It encodes CSANTRQALNTEAFF.

This clonotype was found many times. The chain has TRBV7-3 and TRBJ2-1; 10 bases map to TRBD1. The germline gives CDR1 SGHTA, CDR2 FQGTGA. The CDR3 totals 14 residues. J was trimmed by 10 bases and V by 4 bases; bases with no gene match: 7. This CDR3 reads CASSYGTGVREQFF. The CDR3 DNA reads TGTGCCAGCAGCTACGGGACAGGGGTAAGGGAGCAGTTCTTC.

This clonotype was counted many times. The V gene is TRBV9, the J gene TRBJ2-1, with 9 bases that match TRBD2. V lost 0 bases, J lost 4 bases, and 5 bases stayed unmatched. The CDR3 totals 16 residues. Germline V CDR1 and CDR2: SGDLS, YYNGEE. The CDR3 protein is CASSVGVAGEYNEQFF. The CDR3 DNA follows: TGTGCCAGCAGCGTAGGCGTAGCGGGGGAGTACAATGAGCAGTTCTTC. Drawing the rest from reference TRBV9 and TRBJ2-1, the complete variable domain is DSGVTQTPKHLITATGQRVTLRCSPRSGDLSVYWYQQSLDQGLQFLIQYYNGEERAKGNILERFSAQQFPDLHSELNLSSLELGDSALYFCASSVGVAGEYNEQFFGPGTRLTVL.

This clonotype was seen many times. The CDR3 here is CASSPLQGANTEAFF. The CDR3 DNA is TGTGCCAGCTCACCACTTCAGGGGGCGAACACTGAAGCTTTCTTT. The chain uses TRBV18 and TRBJ1-1; 8 bases are a match to TRBD1. There are 15 residues in the CDR3. The germline V gene has CDR1 KGHSH and CDR2 LQKENI. V shed 1 base, J shed 1 base, and the junction held 2 bases outside the gene matches.

This clonotype appeared a few times. The genes are TRBV6-1 and TRBJ1-6; 8 nucleotides line up with TRBD1. This CDR3 region has 14 residues. In germline, CDR1 is MNHNS, CDR2 SASEGT. Trimming cost V 5 bases and J 10 bases; bases outside gene matches: 7. CDR3 sequence: CASSPEGQGSPLHF. CDR3 in DNA: TGTGCCAGCAGTCCCGAAGGACAGGGCTCACCCCTCCACTTT.

V usage is TRBV7-2 and J usage is TRBJ2-3, with D uncertain. Germline V lookup: CDR1 SGHTA, CDR2 FQGNSA. Deletions cut 5 bases from V and 2 bases from J, with 17 bases between. The CDR3 extends over 16 amino acids. The CDR3: CASSRHGGFNTDTQYF. The DNA of the CDR3 is TGTGCCAGCAGCAGACACGGCGGATTTAACACAGATACGCAGTATTTT.

This clonotype was found a few times. The genes are TRBV3-1 and TRBJ2-2; D gene ambiguous. This CDR3 is built from 16 residues. Between the trimmed V and J ends, which lost 0 bases and 4 bases, there was a span of 12 bases. Germline V gene sequence: CDR1 LGHDT, CDR2 YNNKEL (reference sequence). The CDR3 DNA reads TGTGCCAGCAGCCAAGAGGGCGGCTATACCACCGGGGAGCTGTTTTTT. This encodes CASSQEGGYTTGELFF.